The 13 T cell receptor beta chains below come from one sample, sequenced in a study of cytomegalovirus exposure and HLA in healthy donors. The PCR made use of 60 Vbeta and 13 Jbeta primers. Assay used: immunoSEQ multiplex PCR; TCRdb lists only in-frame clones, some missing. This sample has over 80,000 clones, with about 70% found just once. Material for sequencing was PBMCs. Source of these receptors: a female donor in good health and CMV-seropositive.

The CDR3 DNA reads TGCAGCGTTGAGATTGTACAGGGTGGTGAAGCTTTCTTT. Its translation is CSVEIVQGGEAFF. The V gene is TRBV29-1, the J gene TRBJ1-1, with D tentatively TRBD1 (6 bases). The germline V gene encodes CDR1 SQVTM and CDR2 ANQGSEA. The CDR3 consists of 13 residues. V dropped 3 bases and J dropped 7 bases, with 15 bases sitting between them.

This sequence joins TRBV10-3 and TRBJ2-1; TRBD2 matches 12 bases. V gave up 7 bases and J gave up 6 bases; unmatched junction bases: 7. The CDR3 consists of 15 residues. CDR1 is ENHRY, CDR2 SYGVKD, per germline. The CDR3 sequence: CAIKPSGGAINEQFF. As DNA, the CDR3 is TGTGCCATCAAGCCTAGCGGGGGGGCGATCAATGAGCAGTTCTTC.

Only a few counts were recorded for this clone. The chain recombines TRBV11-3 with TRBJ2-5; 7 bases fit TRBD1. CDR1 is SGHNT and CDR2 is YENEEA in the germline V gene. The trim removed 5 bases at V and 5 bases at J, leaving 5 bases unmatched. The CDR3 length is 13 residues. The DNA of the CDR3 is TGTGCCAGCAGCGACGTACAGGGGGAGACCCAGTACTTC. This sequence encodes CASSDVQGETQYF.

This chain joins TRBV6-4 and TRBJ2-1; 8 bases match TRBD2. V was clipped by 2 bases and J by 4 bases; unmatched bases: 4. This CDR3 spans 15 amino acids. Germline V gives CDR1 MRHNA, CDR2 SNTAGT. Here the CDR3 reads CASSDRLAGYNEQFF. The CDR3 DNA reads as TGTGCCAGCAGTGACAGGCTAGCGGGTTACAATGAGCAGTTCTTC.

This clone was counted once. The CDR3 loop reads CSVKGQRNTEAFF. CDR3 DNA: TGCAGCGTTAAAGGACAGAGGAACACTGAAGCTTTCTTT. V is TRBV29-1 and J is TRBJ1-1; D is possibly TRBD1 (6 bases). V lost 5 bases to trimming and J lost 1 base, with 11 bases between them. Germline lookup yields CDR1 SQVTM and CDR2 ANQGSEA. This CDR3 is built from 13 residues.

The rearrangement links TRBV28 to TRBJ1-2; D unclear. The V and J ends lost 2 bases and 5 bases respectively, with 9 bases between them. Germline V gene data show CDR1 as MDHEN and CDR2 as SYDVKM. The CDR3 is 13 amino acids. CDR3 bases: TGTGCCAGCAGTTTAGATCCGGGGTATGGCTACACCTTC. Residues: CASSLDPGYGYTF.

The chain couples TRBV4-1 to TRBJ2-2; 11 bases are a match to TRBD1. Germline V lookup: CDR1 MGHRA, CDR2 YSYEKL. Trimming cost V 5 bases and J 6 bases; bases outside gene matches: 8. The CDR3 contains 16 residues. The CDR3 region is CASSSWTGGEPGELFF. Written as DNA, the CDR3 is TGCGCCAGCAGCTCATGGACAGGGGGCGAACCCGGGGAGCTGTTTTTT.

The chain has TRBV29-1 and TRBJ1-2; possibly TRBD1 for D (5 bases). Germline V gene data show CDR1 as SQVTM and CDR2 as ANQGSEA. The ends were cut back, 8 bases at V and 7 bases at J, with 17 bases in the middle. This CDR3 is 12 amino acids long. CDR3 residues: CSYGGAGGGYTF. CDR3 nucleotide sequence: TGCAGCTATGGTGGGGCCGGCGGTGGCTACACCTTC.

The V gene is TRBV6-5, the J gene TRBJ2-1, with D possibly TRBD2 on 5 matching bases. Germline CDR1 is MNHEY and CDR2 is SVGAGI. Trimming cost V 6 bases and J 8 bases, with 17 bases left between them. This CDR3 region has 14 residues. The CDR3: CASSLEISADEQFF. CDR3 bases: TGTGCCAGCAGCCTTGAGATTAGCGCGGATGAGCAGTTCTTC.

The chain uses TRBV4-1 and TRBJ2-5; 7 nucleotides match TRBD2. The CDR3 is 15 residues long. V trimming: 3 bases; J trimming: 3 bases; junction bases outside the gene matches: 7. Germline values: CDR1 MGHRA, CDR2 YSYEKL. This chain's CDR3 is CASSHLPAGKETQYF. CDR3 nucleotides: TGCGCCAGCAGCCACCTGCCAGCGGGAAAAGAGACCCAGTACTTC.

The chain's CDR3 is CASSEGDTIPAGYTF. The CDR3 coding sequence is TGTGCCAGCAGTGAAGGAGACACCATTCCAGCAGGCTACACCTTC. This chain connects TRBV6-1 to TRBJ1-2; D ambiguous. V shed 1 base and J shed 8 bases, with 17 bases lying between them. The CDR3 consists of 15 residues. The V gene's germline CDR1 is MNHNS and CDR2 SASEGT.

This chain links TRBV5-6 with TRBJ1-4; D ambiguous. The V gene lost 0 bases and the J gene lost 9 bases, with 9 bases spanning the gap. CDR1 SGHDT and CDR2 YYEEEE come from the germline V gene. The CDR3 length is 13 residues. The CDR3 reads CASSLGADQKLFF. In nucleotides, the CDR3 is TGTGCCAGCAGCTTGGGGGCAGATCAAAAACTGTTTTTT.

The chain has TRBV25-1 and TRBJ2-1, with 10 bases that match TRBD1. V trimming: 8 bases; J trimming: 5 bases; junction bases outside the gene matches: 6. The CDR3 runs 14 residues. Germline loops: CDR1 MGHDK, CDR2 SYGVNS. CDR3 coding DNA: TGTGCCAGCGGGGGACAGGGGATGAACAATGAGCAGTTCTTC. Its translation is CASGGQGMNNEQFF.